This entry lists 31 T cell receptor beta chains sequenced from one sample in a study of read filtering for tumor transcriptome and immune sequencing. Molecular barcoded adaptors covering alpha/delta and beta/gamma chains were used on around 400 ng RNA. TCRdb reanalysed the reads using MiXCR and keeps one entry per CDR3 protein. The profile shows 50,000 to 65,000 distinct CDR3 sequences, roughly 18% of them singletons. What was sequenced was a population of CD138-negative cells sorted from bone marrow. All receptors come from a donor at least 40 years old with multiple myeloma.

This clonotype was observed at least ten times. V is TRBV28 and J is TRBJ2-2; 12 bases agree with TRBD2. CDR1 is MDHEN and CDR2 is SYDVKM in the germline V gene. CDR3 length: 14 residues. Trimming cost V 6 bases and J 7 bases; bases outside gene matches: 3. CDR3 in amino acids: CASSKLAGGGELFF. The CDR3 DNA reads TGTGCCAGCAGCAAACTAGCGGGAGGCGGGGAGCTGTTTTTT.

This clonotype was recorded at least ten times. The chain joins TRBV20-1 to TRBJ2-2; tentative D call: TRBD2 (5 bases). The CDR3 has 16 amino acids. Germline V gene data show CDR1 as DFQATT and CDR2 as SNEGSKA (reference sequence). The ends were cut back, 0 bases at V and 7 bases at J, with 18 bases in the middle. CDR3 amino acids: CSARETLVGTFGELFF. The CDR3 nucleotides are TGCAGTGCTAGAGAGACACTAGTCGGAACGTTCGGGGAGCTGTTTTTT.

This chain uses TRBV14 with TRBJ2-7; the D is unclear. The CDR3 totals 12 residues. Germline V CDR1 and CDR2: SGHDN, FVKESK. Trimming removed 2 bases from V and 2 bases from J, with 4 bases in between. The CDR3 nucleotides read TGTGCCAGCAGCCAAACCGCCTACGAGCAGTACTTC. This encodes CASSQTAYEQYF.

By share, this clonotype counts as medium-sized (0.01 to 0.1%). V usage is TRBV5-1 and J usage is TRBJ2-1, with 8 bases lining up with TRBD1. This CDR3 comprises 13 residues. V dropped 7 bases and J dropped 6; count of bases not matched to a gene: 6. Germline V CDR1 and CDR2: SGHRS, YFSETQ. The CDR3 here is CASGGTGLNEQFF. The CDR3 DNA sequence: TGCGCCAGCGGCGGGACAGGTCTCAATGAGCAGTTCTTC.

Of note for this clonotype: Germline and junction disagree at one end, which may indicate a read error. This rearrangement joins TRBV7-6 to TRBJ2-1; 7 bases fit TRBD2. The CDR3 totals 15 residues. Germline V gene sequence: CDR1 SGHVS, CDR2 FNYEAQ. CDR3 DNA: TGTGCCTGCAGTCCCGGCCTAGCGGTGTACAATGAGCAGTTCTTC. Encoded protein: CACSPGLAVYNEQFF.

Many counts were recorded for this clonotype. This chain uses TRBV29-1 with TRBJ1-2; TRBD1 might be the D (5 bases). V was trimmed by 1 base and J by 6 bases, leaving 9 bases between them. The germline V gene has CDR1 SQVTM and CDR2 ANQGSEA. CDR3 length: 12 amino acids. This CDR3 reads CSVEVGADGYTF. The CDR3 coding sequence is TGCAGCGTTGAAGTAGGGGCGGATGGCTACACCTTC.

The sample holds many counts of this clonotype. The rearrangement joins TRBV2 to TRBJ2-7; 8 nucleotides line up with TRBD2. The CDR3 length is 17 residues. Germline CDR1 is SNHLY and CDR2 is FYNNEI. Losses at the gene ends were 6 bases for V and 0 bases for J; bases not matched to a gene: 13. DNA for the CDR3: TGTGCCAGCAGCACTTTGCTAGCGGGCATTGCCTCCTACGAGCAGTACTTC. It yields the protein CASSTLLAGIASYEQYF.

This clonotype was picked up many times. V gene TRBV5-1 combines with J gene TRBJ1-2, with D hard to call. Trimming stripped 0 bases from V and 4 bases from J, with 16 bases between. There are 16 residues in the CDR3. Germline CDR1 reads SGHRS; CDR2 reads YFSETQ. CDR3 nucleotides: TGCGCCAGCAGCTTGGTTGGGCAGGTCTCCTTCTATGGCTACACCTTC. Translating gives CASSLVGQVSFYGYTF.

In this sample, this clonotype turned up many times. This chain joins TRBV11-1 and TRBJ2-7; D possibly uses TRBD1 or TRBD2 (5 bases each). The germline gives CDR1 SGHAT, CDR2 FQDESV (reference sequence). This CDR3 contains 13 residues. Trimming shortened V by 5 bases and J by 0 bases, and 8 bases separated the two germline ends. The CDR3 region is CASSPGTSYEQYF. Written as DNA, the CDR3 is TGTGCCAGCAGCCCTGGGACCTCCTACGAGCAGTACTTC.

For this clonotype: A much bigger clone sits one base away, suggesting this may be a read error. Since the CDR3 does not end with the conserved phenylalanine or tryptophan, this likely comes from a read error. The chain employs TRBV6-6 and TRBJ2-4, with 11 bases identical to TRBD2. Trimming cost V 2 bases and J 0 bases; bases outside gene matches: 3. The CDR3 runs to 17 residues. Germline CDR1 MNHNY, CDR2 SVGAGI (reference sequence). The CDR3 is CASSYIGLAGAKNIQYS. The CDR3 bases are TGTGCCAGCAGTTACATAGGACTAGCGGGAGCCAAAAACATTCAGTACTCC.

A few counts support this clonotype. The CDR3 DNA sequence: TGCGCCAGCAGCCTTCGGGGGGACAGCAATCAGCCCCAGCATTTT. This sequence encodes CASSLRGDSNQPQHF. V usage is TRBV5-1 and J usage is TRBJ1-5; the D gene is possibly TRBD1 (5 bases). V lost 4 bases and J lost 1, with 12 bases in between. Germline CDR1 SGHRS, CDR2 YFSETQ. The CDR3 totals 15 residues.

About this clonotype itself: A much larger clone lies a single base off, so this may be a read error. The J gene is TRBJ1-1, the V gene TRBV29-1; possibly TRBD1 for D (5 bases). The CDR3 is 13 amino acids. Per the germline V gene, CDR1 is SQVTM and CDR2 is ANQGSEA. The CDR3 region is CSVINRGNTDAFF. For the CDR3, the DNA is TGCAGCGTCATCAACCGGGGGAACACTGACGCTTTCTTT.

Turning to this clonotype: A much larger clone sits a single nucleotide away, making a read error possible. V gene TRBV7-2 combines with J gene TRBJ2-3; 14 positions agree with TRBD2. The CDR3 spans 16 residues. Germline V lookup: CDR1 SGHTA, CDR2 FQGNSA. The J segment lost 5 bases and the V segment lost 5 bases, leaving 6 bases of the junction unmatched. In nucleotides, the CDR3 is TGTGCCAGCAGCCGACTAGCGGGGGGGCAAGAAGATACGCAGTATTTT. It specifies CASSRLAGGQEDTQYF.

This clonotype was detected ten times or more. The J gene is TRBJ2-3, the V gene TRBV29-1; TRBD2 is a possible D gene (5 bases). Germline-derived CDR1 and CDR2 are SQVTM and ANQGSEA. The CDR3 has 12 amino acids. The V end was cut by 7 bases, the J end by 0 bases, with 8 bases between. CDR3 nucleotides: TGCAGCGCCCGGGGTAGCACAGATACGCAGTATTTT. This translates into CSARGSTDTQYF.

This clonotype was found many times. The CDR3 loop reads CASSDPSELEETQYF. DNA for the CDR3: TGCGCCAGCAGCGACCCCTCCGAACTAGAAGAGACCCAGTACTTC. The V gene is TRBV5-1, the J gene TRBJ2-5, with D maybe TRBD2 (5 bases). V lost 4 bases to trimming and J lost 3 bases, with 16 bases between them. CDR1 and CDR2 from the germline V gene are SGHRS and YFSETQ. The CDR3 runs to 15 residues.

Concerning this clonotype itself: Given the absence of the conserved phenylalanine or tryptophan at the CDR3 end, a read error is likely. The V gene is TRBV20-1, the J gene TRBJ2-1, with 8 nucleotides matching TRBD1. The length of the CDR3 is 13 residues. V dropped 2 bases and J dropped 4; count of bases not matched to a gene: 1. The germline CDR1 and CDR2 sequences are DFQATT and SNEGSKA (reference sequence). This CDR3 is CSARWTGYNEQFY. The DNA for the CDR3 is TGCAGTGCTAGATGGACAGGGTACAATGAGCAGTTCTAC.

On this clonotype itself: This clone may be a read error of a much larger clone one base away. The chain carries TRBV19 and TRBJ2-2, with TRBD2 matching 10 bases. The germline CDR1 and CDR2 sequences are LNHDA and SQIVND (reference sequence). This CDR3 contains 15 residues. The CDR3 coding sequence is TGTGTCAGTAGTGTCCTAGCGGGAGTCACCGGGGAGCTGTTTTTT. Encoded protein: CVSSVLAGVTGELFF.

This clonotype was observed at least ten times. The chain links TRBV5-1 to TRBJ1-2; D may be TRBD1 (5 bases). Germline-derived CDR1 and CDR2 are SGHRS and YFSETQ. There are 14 residues in the CDR3. The V gene lost 2 bases and the J gene lost 6 bases, with 14 bases spanning the gap. DNA for the CDR3: TGCGCCAGCAGCTTTGGGGGGAGGATCGATGGCTACACCTTC. As protein: CASSFGGRIDGYTF.

This clonotype came up many times. V and J are TRBV5-1 and TRBJ2-2, with D tentatively TRBD1 or TRBD2 (5 bases each). The germline V gene has CDR1 SGHRS and CDR2 YFSETQ. This CDR3 spans 15 amino acids. V was clipped by 4 bases and J by 6 bases, with 16 bases between them. Here the CDR3 DNA reads TGCGCCAGCAGCCCCTGGGGACCACGATCCGGGGAGCTGTTTTTT. Protein: CASSPWGPRSGELFF.

The chain carries TRBV19 and TRBJ2-7; 10 nucleotides line up with TRBD1. Germline trimming cut 8 bases from V and 6 bases from J; bases unmatched to any gene: 13. Germline V gene lookup returns CDR1 LNHDA and CDR2 SQIVND (reference sequence). The CDR3 is 15 residues long. The CDR3 here is CASLLPGQGKGEQYF. The DNA for the CDR3 is TGTGCCAGTCTTTTACCGGGACAGGGGAAGGGCGAGCAGTACTTC.

At least ten counts were recorded for this clonotype. The rearrangement links TRBV5-1 to TRBJ2-4; the match to TRBD1 covers 11 bases. Germline lookup yields CDR1 SGHRS and CDR2 YFSETQ. The CDR3 loop spans 17 amino acids. V lost 0 bases and J lost 6; bases outside the gene matches: 8. For the CDR3, the DNA is TGCGCCAGCAGCTTGGAGCCCCAGGGACAGGGGGGAAACATTCAGTACTTC. Amino acid sequence: CASSLEPQGQGGNIQYF.

This clonotype was observed many times. This chain joins TRBV7-3 and TRBJ2-2, with a weak D call TRBD2 (7 bases). This CDR3 spans 18 amino acids. Trimming shortened V by 5 bases and J by 10 bases, and 29 bases separated the two germline ends. Germline CDR1 is SGHTA and CDR2 is FQGTGA. The CDR3 DNA sequence: TGTGCCAGCAGCCCCGCCACGGGAGGATGGGGGACAATGGAGGAGCTGTTTTTT. Translating gives CASSPATGGWGTMEELFF.

By sample fraction, this clonotype is medium-sized. The chain joins TRBV3-1 to TRBJ2-1, with 7 positions matching TRBD1. CDR1 is LGHDT, CDR2 YNNKEL, per germline (reference sequence). V lost 5 bases and J lost 12; bases outside the gene matches: 10. This CDR3 region has 13 residues. The CDR3 region is CASSGGQVPRQFF. The CDR3 DNA reads as TGTGCCAGCAGCGGCGGACAGGTTCCTAGGCAGTTCTTC.

This clonotype came up many times. This chain joins TRBV30 and TRBJ2-2; no clear D gene. Germline CDR1 is GTSNPN and CDR2 is SVGIG (reference sequence). CDR3 size: 14 residues. V was pared by 2 bases and J by 9 bases, with 16 bases between. In DNA, the CDR3 is TGTGCCTGGAGTTCGACGGCGCCGTGGCGGGAGCTGTTTTTT. Its protein is CAWSSTAPWRELFF.

Concerning this clonotype itself: A read error may produce the germline difference seen at one junction end. The V gene is TRBV6-2 or TRBV6-3, the J gene TRBJ2-1; D not resolved. Germline lookup yields CDR1 MNHEY and CDR2 SVGEGT. The CDR3 is made up of 12 amino acids. The CDR3 region has the DNA TGTGCCAGCTGCCGTGACCACAATGAGCAGTTCTTT. It yields the protein CASCRDHNEQFF.

This chain links TRBV7-3 with TRBJ1-1, with no clear D. The V gene's germline CDR1 is SGHTA and CDR2 FQGTGA. Trimming took off 3 bases at V and 2 bases at J, with 7 bases between the two ends. This CDR3 contains 13 residues. In DNA, the CDR3 is TGTGCCAGCAGCTTCGGAGAAAACACTGAAGCTTTCTTT. The encoded protein is CASSFGENTEAFF.

This clonotype was seen repeatedly, ten times or more. CDR3 bases: TGCAGTGCTAGAGATGTCAGGCCCCCCGGGGCAGATACGCAGTATTTT. Translating it yields CSARDVRPPGADTQYF. The V and J genes are TRBV20-1 and TRBJ2-3; a possible D gene is TRBD2 (5 bases). Looked up from germline, CDR1 is DFQATT and CDR2 is SNEGSKA (reference sequence). The CDR3 covers 16 residues. Trimming stripped 0 bases from V and 4 bases from J, with 17 bases between.

The sample holds many counts of this clonotype. V is TRBV9 and J is TRBJ1-6; D is perhaps TRBD1 (5 bases). This CDR3 spans 14 amino acids. Trimming removed 4 bases from V and 9 bases from J, with 14 bases in between. From germline, CDR1 is SGDLS and CDR2 YYNGEE. The CDR3 DNA reads as TGTGCCAGCAGCCAGATGGGGGTCGGTTCACCCCTCCACTTT. The encoded protein is CASSQMGVGSPLHF.

This clonotype was counted ten times or more. The rearrangement uses TRBV5-1 and TRBJ2-1; D possibly corresponds to TRBD1 (6 bases). Trimming removed 3 bases from V and 0 bases from J, with 10 bases in between. Germline CDR1 is SGHRS and CDR2 is YFSETQ. CDR3 size: 15 residues. This CDR3 reads CASSSQGSSYNEQFF. The CDR3 DNA reads TGCGCCAGCAGCTCTCAGGGGAGCTCCTACAATGAGCAGTTCTTC. The full variable domain, its missing parts supplied by reference TRBV5-1 and TRBJ2-1, is KAGVTQTPRYLIKTRGQQVTLSCSPISGHRSVSWYQQTPGQGLQFLFEYFSETQRNKGNFPGRFSGRQFSNSRSEMNVSTLELGDSALYLCASSSQGSSYNEQFFGPGTRLTVL.

Judged by abundance, this clonotype is medium-sized. The rearrangement links TRBV29-1 to TRBJ2-1; 7 nucleotides agree with TRBD1. With 3 bases clipped from V and 0 bases from J, the junction kept 8 bases outside the gene matches. The CDR3 covers 16 residues. The germline V gene encodes CDR1 SQVTM and CDR2 ANQGSEA. The DNA for the CDR3 is TGCAGCGTTGACGGGCTACAGGGGCTCTCCTACAATGAGCAGTTCTTC. Protein sequence: CSVDGLQGLSYNEQFF.

The rearrangement uses TRBV2 and TRBJ2-7; 7 bases are a match to TRBD2. The CDR3 loop spans 16 amino acids. Germline-derived CDR1 and CDR2 are SNHLY and FYNNEI. The ends lost 2 bases at V and 3 bases at J; junction bases unmatched: 10. The CDR3, as DNA: TGTGCCAGCAGTGAAACGCTGGCGGGGGTATTCTACGAGCAGTACTTC. Translation: CASSETLAGVFYEQYF.